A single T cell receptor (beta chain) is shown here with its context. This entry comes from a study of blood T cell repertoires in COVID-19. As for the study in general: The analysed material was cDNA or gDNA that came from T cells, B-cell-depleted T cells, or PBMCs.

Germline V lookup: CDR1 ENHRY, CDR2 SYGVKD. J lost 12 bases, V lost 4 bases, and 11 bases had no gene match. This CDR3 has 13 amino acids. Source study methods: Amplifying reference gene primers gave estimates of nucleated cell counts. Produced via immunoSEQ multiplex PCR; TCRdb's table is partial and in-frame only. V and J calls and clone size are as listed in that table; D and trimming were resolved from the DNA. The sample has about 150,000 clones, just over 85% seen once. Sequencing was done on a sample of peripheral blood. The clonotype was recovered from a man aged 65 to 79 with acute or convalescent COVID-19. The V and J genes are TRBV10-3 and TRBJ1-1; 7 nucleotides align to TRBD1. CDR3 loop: CAISGVGTAGSFF. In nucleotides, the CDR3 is TGTGCCATCAGTGGAGTAGGGACAGCGGGTTCTTTCTTT.